This T cell receptor (beta chain) was retrieved from a study of PD-L1 blockade in urothelial cancer. Study-wide context: Once treatment had started, blood was analyzed at 3 weeks (second dose) and again at 6 weeks. There were a median of about 140,000 T cells in blood samples.

Data came from immunoSEQ multiplex PCR; TCRdb stores just in-frame clones and leaves some out. The sample has roughly 50,000 clones, 70% to 90% seen once; the top ten hold 7.6%. Turning to this clone: The antigen remains unidentified.

Whole-study findings and limits: Expansion of tumor-associated blood clones at 3 weeks was greater in durable-benefit patients.

The CDR3 extends over 16 amino acids. The V end lost 5 bases, the J end lost 0 bases, and 15 bases lay between the germline ends. Germline CDR1 reads SGHRS; CDR2 reads YFSETQ. Sequencing was performed on PBMCs, taken around atezolizumab (anti-PD-L1) treatment. The chain carries TRBV5-1 and TRBJ1-3; D unresolved. This sequence was found in a man between 60 and 75 years old with urothelial cancer. For the CDR3, the DNA is TGCGCCAGCAGTAGCGACACCCCCTACTCTGGAAACACCATATATTTT. Translation: CASSSDTPYSGNTIYF.